The present entry profiles one T cell receptor beta chain with its context. Its specificity is unknown. The data were obtained in a study of PD-1 blockade in classical Hodgkin lymphoma. Findings and caveats of the study: Similar baseline diversity was found in complete responders and newly diagnosed patients. Whereas CD4+ TCR diversity had risen significantly by C4D1, CD8+ TCR diversity had not.

The table came from immunoSEQ multiplex PCR; TCRdb's copy has only in-frame clones and leaves some out. The data hold roughly 28,000 clones, with roughly three quarters observed a single time. Trimming took 4 bases from V and 2 from J, leaving 12 bases between them. Per germline, CDR1 MGHRA and CDR2 YSYEKL. The CDR3 sequence is 14 residues long. Every single patient, without exception, relapsed after autologous stem cell transplantation, and brentuximab vedotin exposure varied. When best responses were assessed, they were complete response, partial response or progressive disease. This TCR came from a human donor with classical Hodgkin lymphoma. V and J are TRBV4-1 and TRBJ2-7; D unresolved. This specimen consisted of peripheral blood mononuclear cells (PBMCs), obtained before the second cycle of nivolumab. CDR3 loop: CASSPTTTAYEQYF. CDR3 coding DNA: TGCGCCAGCAGCCCGACGACAACGGCCTACGAGCAGTACTTC.